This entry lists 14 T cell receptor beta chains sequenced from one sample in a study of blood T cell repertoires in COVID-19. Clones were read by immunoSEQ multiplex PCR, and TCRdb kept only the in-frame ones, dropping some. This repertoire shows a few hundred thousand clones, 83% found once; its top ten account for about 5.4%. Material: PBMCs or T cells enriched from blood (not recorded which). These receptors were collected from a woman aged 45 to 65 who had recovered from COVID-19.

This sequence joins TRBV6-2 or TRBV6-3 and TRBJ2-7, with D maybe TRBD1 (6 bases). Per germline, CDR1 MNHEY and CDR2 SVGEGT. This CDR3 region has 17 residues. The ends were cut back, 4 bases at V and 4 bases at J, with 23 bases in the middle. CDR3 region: CASSFSTRGGWPYEQYF. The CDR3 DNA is TGTGCCAGCAGTTTTTCCACGAGAGGGGGTTGGCCTTACGAGCAGTACTTC.

CDR3 residues: CASSYFPGTTANTGELFF. The CDR3 nucleotides are TGTGCCAGCAGTTACTTTCCCGGGACTACAGCGAACACCGGGGAGCTGTTTTTT. This chain joins TRBV6-2 or TRBV6-3 and TRBJ2-2; TRBD2 matches at 7 bases. The V segment lost 1 base and the J segment 0 bases; nucleotides outside the gene matches: 8. The length of the CDR3 is 18 residues. Germline CDR1 and CDR2: MNHEY and SVGEGT.

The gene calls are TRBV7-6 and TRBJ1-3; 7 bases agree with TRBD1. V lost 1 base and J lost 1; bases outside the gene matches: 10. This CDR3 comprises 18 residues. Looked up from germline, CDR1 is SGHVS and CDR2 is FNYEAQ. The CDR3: CASSLDYRGRRSGNTIYF. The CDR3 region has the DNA TGTGCCAGCAGCTTAGATTATAGGGGGCGGCGGTCTGGAAACACCATATATTTT.

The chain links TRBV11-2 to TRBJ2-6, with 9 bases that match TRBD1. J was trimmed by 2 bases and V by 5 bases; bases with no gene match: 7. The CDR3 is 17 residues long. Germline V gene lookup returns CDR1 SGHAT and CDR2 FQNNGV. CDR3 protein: CASSTGQGRTGANVLTF. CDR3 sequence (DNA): TGTGCCAGCAGCACTGGACAGGGGAGGACTGGGGCCAACGTCCTGACTTTC.

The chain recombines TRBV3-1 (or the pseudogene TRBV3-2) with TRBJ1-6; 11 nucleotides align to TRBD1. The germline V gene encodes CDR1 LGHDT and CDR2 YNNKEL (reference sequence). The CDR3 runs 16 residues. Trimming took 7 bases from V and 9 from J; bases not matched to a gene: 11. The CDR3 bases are TGTGCCAGCACCACTACCCCCGGGACAGGGGGTTCACCCCTCCACTTT. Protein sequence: CASTTTPGTGGSPLHF.

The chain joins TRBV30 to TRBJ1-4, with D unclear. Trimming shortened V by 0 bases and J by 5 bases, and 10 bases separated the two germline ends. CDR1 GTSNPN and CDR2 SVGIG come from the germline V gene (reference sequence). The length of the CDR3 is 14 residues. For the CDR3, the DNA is TGTGCCTGGAGTGTACGGCGGAAGAATGAAAAACTGTTTTTT. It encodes CAWSVRRKNEKLFF.

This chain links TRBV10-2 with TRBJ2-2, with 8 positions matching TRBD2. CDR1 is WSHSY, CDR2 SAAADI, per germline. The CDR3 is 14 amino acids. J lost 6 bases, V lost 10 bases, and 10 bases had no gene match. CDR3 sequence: CATAAVGRAGELFF. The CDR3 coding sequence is TGCGCCACAGCGGCGGTCGGGAGGGCCGGGGAGCTGTTTTTT.

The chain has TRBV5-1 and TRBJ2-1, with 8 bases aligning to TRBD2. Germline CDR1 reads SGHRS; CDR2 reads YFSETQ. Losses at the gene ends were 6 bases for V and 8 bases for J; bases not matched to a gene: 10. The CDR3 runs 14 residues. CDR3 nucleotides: TGCGCCAGCAAATTCGGGGCGGGAGGCTATGAGCAGTTCTTC. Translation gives CASKFGAGGYEQFF.

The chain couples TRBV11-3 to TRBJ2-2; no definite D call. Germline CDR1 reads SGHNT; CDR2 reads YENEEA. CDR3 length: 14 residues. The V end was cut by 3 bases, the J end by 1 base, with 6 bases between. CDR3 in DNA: TGTGCCAGCAGCTTTGGAGTGAACACCGGGGAGCTGTTTTTT. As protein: CASSFGVNTGELFF. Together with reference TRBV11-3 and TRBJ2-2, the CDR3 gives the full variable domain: EAGVVQSPRYKIIEKKQPVAFWCNPISGHNTLYWYLQNLGQGPELLIRYENEEAVDDSQLPKDRFSAERLKGVDSTLKIQPAELGDSAVYLCASSFGVNTGELFFGEGSRLTVL.

The CDR3 bases are TGTGCCTGGAGTGTGGTGGGTGGCGGGACTGAAGCTTTCTTT. This translates into CAWSVVGGGTEAFF. This sequence joins TRBV30 and TRBJ1-1, with D uncertain. V lost 0 bases and J lost 5, with 13 bases in between. The CDR3 totals 14 residues. Germline V CDR1 and CDR2: GTSNPN, SVGIG (reference sequence).

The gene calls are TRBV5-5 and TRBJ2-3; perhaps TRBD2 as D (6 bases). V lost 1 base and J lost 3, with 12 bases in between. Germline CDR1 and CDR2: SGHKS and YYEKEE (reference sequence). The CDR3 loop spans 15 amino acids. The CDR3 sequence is CASSLISGATDTQYF. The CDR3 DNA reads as TGTGCCAGCAGCTTGATTTCGGGAGCGACAGATACGCAGTATTTT.

DNA of the CDR3: TGTGCCAGCAGCCAAGATCGTCGGCAGGCTATGAACACTGAAGCTTTCTTT. Translating it yields CASSQDRRQAMNTEAFF. This chain uses TRBV3-1 (or the pseudogene TRBV3-2) with TRBJ1-1; no reliable D call. The V gene's germline CDR1 is LGHDT and CDR2 YNNKEL (reference sequence). CDR3 size: 17 residues. Trimming removed 0 bases from V and 0 bases from J, with 14 bases in between.

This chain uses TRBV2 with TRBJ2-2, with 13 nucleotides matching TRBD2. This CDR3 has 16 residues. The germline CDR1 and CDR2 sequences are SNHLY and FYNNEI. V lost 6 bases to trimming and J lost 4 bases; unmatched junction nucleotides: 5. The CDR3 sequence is CASRRTSGRATGELFF. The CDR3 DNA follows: TGTGCCAGCAGGCGCACTAGCGGGAGGGCCACCGGGGAGCTGTTTTTT. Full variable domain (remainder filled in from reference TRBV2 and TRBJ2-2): EPEVTQTPSHQVTQMGQEVILRCVPISNHLYFYWYRQILGQKVEFLVSFYNNEISEKSEIFDDQFSVERPDGSNFTLKIRSTKLEDSAMYFCASRRTSGRATGELFFGEGSRLTVL.

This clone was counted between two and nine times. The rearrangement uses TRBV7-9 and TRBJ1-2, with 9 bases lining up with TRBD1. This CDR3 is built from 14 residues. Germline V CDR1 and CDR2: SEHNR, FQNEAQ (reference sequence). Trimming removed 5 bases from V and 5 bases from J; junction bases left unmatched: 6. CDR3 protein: CASSPGTGLYGYTF. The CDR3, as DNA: TGTGCCAGCAGCCCCGGGACAGGGCTTTATGGCTACACCTTC.